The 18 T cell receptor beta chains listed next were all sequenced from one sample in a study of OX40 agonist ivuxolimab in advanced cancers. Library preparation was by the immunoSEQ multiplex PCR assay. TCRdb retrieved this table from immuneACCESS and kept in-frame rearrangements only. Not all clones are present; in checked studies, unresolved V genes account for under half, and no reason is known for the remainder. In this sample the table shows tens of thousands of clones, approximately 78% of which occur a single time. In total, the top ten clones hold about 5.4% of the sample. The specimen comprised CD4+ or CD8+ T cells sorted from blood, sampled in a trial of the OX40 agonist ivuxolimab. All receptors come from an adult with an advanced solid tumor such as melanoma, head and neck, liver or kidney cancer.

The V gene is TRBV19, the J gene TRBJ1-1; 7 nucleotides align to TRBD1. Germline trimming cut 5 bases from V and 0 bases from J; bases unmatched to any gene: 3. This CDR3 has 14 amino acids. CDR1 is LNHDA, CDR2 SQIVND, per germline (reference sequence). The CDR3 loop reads CASSLGQLNTEAFF. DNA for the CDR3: TGTGCCAGTAGTCTGGGACAGTTGAACACTGAAGCTTTCTTT.

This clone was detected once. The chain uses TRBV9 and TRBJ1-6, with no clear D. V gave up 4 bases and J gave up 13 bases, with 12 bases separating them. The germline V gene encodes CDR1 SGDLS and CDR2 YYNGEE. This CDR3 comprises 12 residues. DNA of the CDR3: TGTGCCAGCAGCCAAGACTTGGGGCCCCTCCACTTT. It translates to CASSQDLGPLHF.

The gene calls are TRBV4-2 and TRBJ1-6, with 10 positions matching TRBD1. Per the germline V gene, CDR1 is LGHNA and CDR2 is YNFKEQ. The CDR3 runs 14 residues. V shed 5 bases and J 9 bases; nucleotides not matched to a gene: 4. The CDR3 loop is CASSSRDRGSPLHF. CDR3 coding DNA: TGTGCCAGCAGCTCGAGGGACAGGGGTTCACCCCTCCACTTT.

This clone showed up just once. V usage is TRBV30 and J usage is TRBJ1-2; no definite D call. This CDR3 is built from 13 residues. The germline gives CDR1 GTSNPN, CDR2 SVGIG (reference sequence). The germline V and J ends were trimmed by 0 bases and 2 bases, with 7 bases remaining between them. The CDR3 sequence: CAWSVDRNYGYTF. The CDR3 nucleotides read TGTGCCTGGAGTGTAGATAGGAACTATGGCTACACCTTC.

The CDR3 DNA follows: TGTGCCAGCAGCCATAACACTGAAGCTTTCTTT. Its protein product is CASSHNTEAFF. The V call is TRBV6-5, the J call TRBJ1-1; D ambiguous. Germline loops: CDR1 MNHEY, CDR2 SVGAGI. Between the trimmed V and J ends, which lost 6 bases and 2 bases, there was a span of 4 bases. This CDR3 spans 11 amino acids.

The CDR3 nucleotides are TGTGCCAGCAGCTTTCAGGGGAACTATGGCTACACCTTC. This translates into CASSFQGNYGYTF. The chain uses TRBV11-2 and TRBJ1-2, with D possibly TRBD1 on 6 matching bases. Trimming stripped 3 bases from V and 2 bases from J, with 7 bases between. The CDR3 is 13 amino acids. CDR1 is SGHAT, CDR2 FQNNGV, per germline.

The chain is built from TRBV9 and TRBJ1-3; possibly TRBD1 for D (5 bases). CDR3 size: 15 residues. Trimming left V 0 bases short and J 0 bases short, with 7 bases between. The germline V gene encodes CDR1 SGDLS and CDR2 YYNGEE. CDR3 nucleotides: TGTGCCAGCAGCGTAGGTAGGGGCTCTGGAAACACCATATATTTT. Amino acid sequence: CASSVGRGSGNTIYF.

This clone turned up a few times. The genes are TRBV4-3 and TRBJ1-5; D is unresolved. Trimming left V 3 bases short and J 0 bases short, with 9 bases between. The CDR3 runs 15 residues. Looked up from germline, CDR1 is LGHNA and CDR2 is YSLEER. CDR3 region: CASSQQHVSNQPQHF. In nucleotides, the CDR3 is TGCGCCAGCAGCCAGCAACACGTTAGCAATCAGCCCCAGCATTTT.

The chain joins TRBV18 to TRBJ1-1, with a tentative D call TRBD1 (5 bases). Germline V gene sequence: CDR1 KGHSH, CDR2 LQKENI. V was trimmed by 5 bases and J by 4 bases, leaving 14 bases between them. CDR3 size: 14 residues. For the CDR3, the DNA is TGTGCCAGCTCAGGGTTAGACGGGGGCACTGAAGCTTTCTTT. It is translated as CASSGLDGGTEAFF.

The CDR3, as DNA: TGTGCCAGCAGCCACAGGGATAGTGGCCATTCACCCCTCCACTTT. Protein product: CASSHRDSGHSPLHF. The chain has TRBV6-1 and TRBJ1-6; D might be TRBD1 (6 bases). The length of the CDR3 is 15 residues. Per germline, CDR1 MNHNS and CDR2 SASEGT. The V and J ends lost 6 bases and 8 bases respectively, with 17 bases between them.

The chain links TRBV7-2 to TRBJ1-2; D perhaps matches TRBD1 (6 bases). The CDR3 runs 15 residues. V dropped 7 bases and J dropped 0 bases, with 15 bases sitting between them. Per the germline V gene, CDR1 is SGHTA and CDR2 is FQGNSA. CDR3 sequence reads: CASTPDSAANYGYTF. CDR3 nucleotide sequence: TGTGCCAGCACCCCGGACAGTGCAGCTAACTATGGCTACACCTTC.

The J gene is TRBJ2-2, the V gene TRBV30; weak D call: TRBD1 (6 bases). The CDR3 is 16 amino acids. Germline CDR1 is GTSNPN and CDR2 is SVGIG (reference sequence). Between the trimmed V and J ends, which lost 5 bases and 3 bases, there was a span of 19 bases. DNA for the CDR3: TGTGCCTGGTTAATTCAGGGGTTAGGGGACACCGGGGAGCTGTTTTTT. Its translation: CAWLIQGLGDTGELFF.

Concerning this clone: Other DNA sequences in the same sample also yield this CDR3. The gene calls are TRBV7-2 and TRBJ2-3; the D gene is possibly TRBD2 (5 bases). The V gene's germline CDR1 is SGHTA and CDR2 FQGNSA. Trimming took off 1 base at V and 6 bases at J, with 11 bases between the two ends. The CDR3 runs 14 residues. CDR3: CASSLGLATDTQYF. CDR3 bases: TGTGCCAGCAGCTTAGGTCTAGCAACCGATACGCAGTATTTT.

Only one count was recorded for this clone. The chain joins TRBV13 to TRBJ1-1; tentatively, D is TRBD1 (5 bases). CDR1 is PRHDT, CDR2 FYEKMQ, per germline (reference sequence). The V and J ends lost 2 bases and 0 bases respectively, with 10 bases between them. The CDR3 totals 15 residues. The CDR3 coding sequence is TGTGCCAGCAGCTTATTGGGGGGGATGAACACTGAAGCTTTCTTT. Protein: CASSLLGGMNTEAFF.

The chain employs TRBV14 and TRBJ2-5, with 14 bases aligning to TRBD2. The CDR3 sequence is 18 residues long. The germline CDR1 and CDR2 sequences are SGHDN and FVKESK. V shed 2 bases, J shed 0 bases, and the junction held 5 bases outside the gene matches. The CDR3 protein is CASSQRLAGGTYQETQYF. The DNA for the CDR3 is TGTGCCAGCAGCCAAAGACTAGCGGGGGGGACGTACCAAGAGACCCAGTACTTC.

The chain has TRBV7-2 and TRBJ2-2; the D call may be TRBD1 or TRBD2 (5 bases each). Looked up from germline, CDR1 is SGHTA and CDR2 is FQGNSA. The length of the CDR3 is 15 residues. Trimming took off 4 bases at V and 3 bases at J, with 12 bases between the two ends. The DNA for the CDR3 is TGTGCCAGCAGCTCGAGAGGGGCGGACACCGGGGAGCTGTTTTTT. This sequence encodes CASSSRGADTGELFF.

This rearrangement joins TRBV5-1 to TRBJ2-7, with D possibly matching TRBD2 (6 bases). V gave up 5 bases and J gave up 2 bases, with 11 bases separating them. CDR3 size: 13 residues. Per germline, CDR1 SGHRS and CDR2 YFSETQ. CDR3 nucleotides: TGCGCCAGCAGTAATGGAGGGACCTACGAGCAGTACTTC. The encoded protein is CASSNGGTYEQYF.

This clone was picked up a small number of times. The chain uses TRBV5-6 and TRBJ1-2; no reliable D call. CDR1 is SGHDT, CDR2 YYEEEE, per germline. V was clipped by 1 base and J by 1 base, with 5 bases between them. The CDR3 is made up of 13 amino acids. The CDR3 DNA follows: TGTGCCAGCAGCTTGCTGATTAACTATGGCTACACCTTC. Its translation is CASSLLINYGYTF.